The rows below give T cell receptor beta chains drawn from one sample of a study of control samples from healthy donors and cancer patients. This table comes from immunoSEQ multiplex PCR, and its TCRdb copy is limited to in-frame clones, with some not included. Among approximately 150,000 clones listed, approximately 94% were seen once. The sample was blood. The receptors derive from a woman between 18 and 30 years old in good health. Each CDR3 is given with its conserved first and last residue. D genes are given only for firm matches. Some rows mark clone size as missing; the rest say once, few, many or name a class of expanded clone.

d_call: -
j_call: TRBJ2-5
clone_size: once
v_call: TRBV6-2/TRBV6-3
cdr3_length: 13
cdr3_nt: TGTGCCAGCAGTTACTCGAGCCCGAAGACCCAGTACTTC
cdr3_aa: CASSYSSPKTQYF

d_call: -
j_call: TRBJ1-5
clone_size: -
v_call: TRBV19
cdr3_length: 18
cdr3_nt: TGTGCCAGTAGTTTCCGCAGAGTACGAGACAGTAGCCATCAGCCCCAGCATTTT
cdr3_aa: CASSFRRVRDSSHQPQHF

d_call: -
j_call: TRBJ1-1
clone_size: -
v_call: TRBV7-2
cdr3_length: 13
cdr3_nt: TGTGCCAGCAGCTTTAGGAGGAACACTGAAGCTTTCTTT
cdr3_aa: CASSFRRNTEAFF

d_call: -
j_call: TRBJ1-2
clone_size: -
v_call: TRBV7-2
cdr3_length: 16
cdr3_nt: TGTGCCAGCAGCCTATATTCCGACCCGAAAAACTATGGCTACACCTTC
cdr3_aa: CASSLYSDPKNYGYTF

d_call: -
j_call: TRBJ1-2
clone_size: few
v_call: TRBV19
cdr3_length: 15
cdr3_nt: TGTGCCAGTAGTCCCCAGGACGGACCGTTTGGGGGCTACACCTTC
cdr3_aa: CASSPQDGPFGGYTF

d_call: TRBD1
j_call: TRBJ1-2
clone_size: -
v_call: TRBV5-4
cdr3_length: 13
cdr3_nt: TGTGCCAGCAGCTCTGACAGGGCTAATGGCTACACCTTC
cdr3_aa: CASSSDRANGYTF

d_call: -
j_call: TRBJ1-1
clone_size: -
v_call: TRBV6-5
cdr3_length: 13
cdr3_nt: TGTGCCAGCAGTCGTACAGGTTCCACTGAAGCTTTCTTT
cdr3_aa: CASSRTGSTEAFF

d_call: -
j_call: TRBJ1-1
clone_size: -
v_call: TRBV11-2
cdr3_length: 12
cdr3_nt: TGTGCCAGCAGCGAAATGAACACTGAAGCTTTCTTT
cdr3_aa: CASSEMNTEAFF

d_call: TRBD1
j_call: TRBJ1-1
clone_size: -
v_call: TRBV10-2
cdr3_length: 16
cdr3_nt: TGCGCCAGCAGTGATGACAGGGGCGCGCCGGCGACTGAAGCTTTCTTT
cdr3_aa: CASSDDRGAPATEAFF

d_call: -
j_call: TRBJ1-6
clone_size: -
v_call: TRBV2
cdr3_length: 15
cdr3_nt: TGTGCCAGCAGTGACCAAAGCTCCTATAATTCACCCCTCCACTTT
cdr3_aa: CASSDQSSYNSPLHF

d_call: TRBD1
j_call: TRBJ1-2
clone_size: -
v_call: TRBV6-5
cdr3_length: 14
cdr3_nt: TGTGCCAGCAGTCATACAGGGGGCAGCTATGGCTACACCTTC
cdr3_aa: CASSHTGGSYGYTF

d_call: TRBD1
j_call: TRBJ1-6
clone_size: -
v_call: TRBV27
cdr3_length: 17
cdr3_nt: TGTGCCAGCAGGCGCTTACAGGGGCCCCAACGGAATTCACCCCTCCACTTT
cdr3_aa: CASRRLQGPQRNSPLHF

d_call: -
j_call: TRBJ2-6
clone_size: -
v_call: TRBV4-2
cdr3_length: 15
cdr3_nt: TGTGCCAGCAGCCAAGTGTTCGCTGGGGCCAACGTCCTGACTTTC
cdr3_aa: CASSQVFAGANVLTF

d_call: -
j_call: TRBJ2-2
clone_size: -
v_call: TRBV4-1
cdr3_length: 14
cdr3_nt: TGCGCCAGCAGCCTCGGGACCAACACCGGGGAGCTGTTTTTT
cdr3_aa: CASSLGTNTGELFF

d_call: -
j_call: TRBJ2-1
clone_size: -
v_call: TRBV29-1
cdr3_length: 10
cdr3_nt: TGCAGCGGTGAACGCAATGAGCAGTTCTTC
cdr3_aa: CSGERNEQFF

d_call: -
j_call: TRBJ2-7
clone_size: -
v_call: TRBV13
cdr3_length: 15
cdr3_nt: TGTGCCAGCAGCCCCCCCGCTCGAACTATTTACGAGCAGTACTTC
cdr3_aa: CASSPPARTIYEQYF

d_call: TRBD2
j_call: TRBJ2-2
clone_size: -
v_call: TRBV25-1
cdr3_length: 14
cdr3_nt: TGTGCCAGCAATCAGGCGGGGGGGACCGGGGAGCTGTTTTTT
cdr3_aa: CASNQAGGTGELFF

d_call: -
j_call: TRBJ2-3
clone_size: -
v_call: TRBV5-6
cdr3_length: 15
cdr3_nt: TGTGCCAGCAGTTTGACCGGTGCGAGCACAGATACGCAGTATTTT
cdr3_aa: CASSLTGASTDTQYF

d_call: -
j_call: TRBJ1-6
clone_size: -
v_call: TRBV9
cdr3_length: 16
cdr3_nt: TGTGCCAGCAGCGTAGGAGGTGCGAGGGGGAATTCACCCCTCCACTTT
cdr3_aa: CASSVGGARGNSPLHF

d_call: -
j_call: TRBJ1-1
clone_size: -
v_call: TRBV7-2
cdr3_length: 15
cdr3_nt: TGTGCCAGCAGCTTAGCTGCGGGTCTGTCTTCTGAAGCTTTCTTT
cdr3_aa: CASSLAAGLSSEAFF

d_call: -
j_call: TRBJ2-5
clone_size: -
v_call: TRBV11-2
cdr3_length: 14
cdr3_nt: TGTGCCAGCACCCCAGTGGGATGGTGGGAGACCCAGTACTTC
cdr3_aa: CASTPVGWWETQYF

d_call: TRBD1
j_call: TRBJ1-1
clone_size: -
v_call: TRBV9
cdr3_length: 13
cdr3_nt: TGTGCCAGCAGCGTATCAGGGGGCACTGAAGCTTTCTTT
cdr3_aa: CASSVSGGTEAFF

d_call: -
j_call: TRBJ2-1
clone_size: -
v_call: TRBV5-6
cdr3_length: 15
cdr3_nt: TGTGCCAGCAGCTTGAAAGCAGGCTCCTACAATGAGCAGTTCTTC
cdr3_aa: CASSLKAGSYNEQFF

d_call: -
j_call: TRBJ1-6
clone_size: -
v_call: TRBV5-1
cdr3_length: 14
cdr3_nt: TGCGCCAGCAGCTTGACCGGGGTTAATTCACCCCTCCACTTT
cdr3_aa: CASSLTGVNSPLHF

d_call: -
j_call: TRBJ1-1
clone_size: -
v_call: TRBV12-3/TRBV12-4
cdr3_length: 13
cdr3_nt: TGTGCCAGCAGTTTTTCGGGGGACACTGAAGCTTTCTTT
cdr3_aa: CASSFSGDTEAFF

d_call: TRBD2
j_call: TRBJ2-1
clone_size: -
v_call: TRBV2
cdr3_length: 17
cdr3_nt: TGTGCCAGCAGTGACAGGACTAGCGGGAGCTCCTACAATGAGCAGTTCTTC
cdr3_aa: CASSDRTSGSSYNEQFF

d_call: TRBD1
j_call: TRBJ2-7
clone_size: -
v_call: TRBV6-5
cdr3_length: 15
cdr3_nt: TGTGCCAGCAGTTACTCGGGACAGGGAGCCTACGAGCAGTACTTC
cdr3_aa: CASSYSGQGAYEQYF

d_call: -
j_call: TRBJ1-2
clone_size: -
v_call: TRBV6-1
cdr3_length: 15
cdr3_nt: TGTGCCAGCAGTGAAATTCGACTAGGGGATTATGGCTACACCTTC
cdr3_aa: CASSEIRLGDYGYTF

d_call: -
j_call: TRBJ1-2
clone_size: -
v_call: TRBV10-2
cdr3_length: 13
cdr3_nt: TGCGCCAGCAGTGAGGGCAGTAACTATGGCTACACCTTC
cdr3_aa: CASSEGSNYGYTF

d_call: -
j_call: TRBJ1-5
clone_size: -
v_call: TRBV12-3/TRBV12-4
cdr3_length: 13
cdr3_nt: TGTGCCAGCAGGAACAGGAGAAACCAGCCCCAGCATTTT
cdr3_aa: CASRNRRNQPQHF

d_call: -
j_call: TRBJ1-1
clone_size: once
v_call: TRBV12-3/TRBV12-4
cdr3_length: 13
cdr3_nt: TGTGCCAGCGTGTACAGGGAGGGGACTGAAGCTTTCTTT
cdr3_aa: CASVYREGTEAFF

d_call: TRBD1
j_call: TRBJ1-2
clone_size: -
v_call: TRBV10-1
cdr3_length: 15
cdr3_nt: TGCGCCAGCAGTCCGCATCGGGACAGGAACTATGGCTACACCTTC
cdr3_aa: CASSPHRDRNYGYTF